The 19 T cell receptor beta chains given below trace back to one sample, sequenced in a study of blood T cell repertoires in COVID-19. Sequencing was performed with immunoSEQ multiplex PCR; in TCRdb, only in-frame clones are kept and a portion is missing. This table has around 21,000 clones, 60% to 85% appearing once. Sequencing was performed on peripheral blood. All receptors derive from an elderly man with acute or convalescent COVID-19.

This clone showed up just a few times. In the same sample, other DNA sequences code for this CDR3. This chain joins TRBV28 and TRBJ1-5, with 9 bases fitting TRBD1. Germline values: CDR1 MDHEN, CDR2 SYDVKM. The junction had 6 bases not matched to a gene; V was cut back by 4 bases and J by 5 bases. The CDR3 is 15 amino acids. DNA for the CDR3: TGTGCCAGCAGTTCTTCCGGGACAGGGTATCAGCCCCAGCATTTT. As protein: CASSSSGTGYQPQHF.

The rearrangement uses TRBV29-1 and TRBJ2-5; D remains ambiguous. The germline V gene encodes CDR1 SQVTM and CDR2 ANQGSEA. There are 11 residues in the CDR3. V was pared by 7 bases and J by 5 bases, with 11 bases between. CDR3 region: CSAEAGETQYF. The DNA of the CDR3 is TGCAGCGCCGAGGCCGGGGAGACCCAGTACTTC. The full variable domain, its missing parts supplied by reference TRBV29-1 and TRBJ2-5, is SAVISQKPSRDICQRGTSLTIQCQVDSQVTMMFWYRQQPGQSLTLIATANQGSEATYESGFVIDKFPISRPNLTFSTLTVSNMSPEDSSIYLCSAEAGETQYFGPGTRLLVL.

The J gene is TRBJ1-3, the V gene TRBV27; D might be TRBD1 (6 bases). Germline V gives CDR1 MNHEY, CDR2 SMNVEV (reference sequence). CDR3 length: 14 amino acids. V was shortened by 7 bases and J by 2 bases, with 12 bases between the two germline ends. CDR3 sequence: CASKEQGPGNTIYF. CDR3 nucleotides: TGTGCCAGCAAAGAACAGGGTCCTGGAAACACCATATATTTT.

The table lists this clone with a few counts. The genes are TRBV29-1 and TRBJ2-4; possibly TRBD1 for D (6 bases). This CDR3 is 13 amino acids long. Trimming took off 5 bases at V and 0 bases at J, with 8 bases between the two ends. Germline CDR1 SQVTM, CDR2 ANQGSEA. The CDR3 DNA sequence: TGCAGCGTTCACAGGGTAGCCAAAAACATTCAGTACTTC. This sequence encodes CSVHRVAKNIQYF. The complete variable domain, with remaining parts taken from reference TRBV29-1 and TRBJ2-4, reads SAVISQKPSRDICQRGTSLTIQCQVDSQVTMMFWYRQQPGQSLTLIATANQGSEATYESGFVIDKFPISRPNLTFSTLTVSNMSPEDSSIYLCSVHRVAKNIQYFGAGTRLSVL.

The chain links TRBV5-1 to TRBJ2-7; 10 bases align to TRBD1. J lost 0 bases, V lost 0 bases, and 6 bases had no gene match. This CDR3 region has 17 residues. Germline V lookup: CDR1 SGHRS, CDR2 YFSETQ. The DNA for the CDR3 is TGCGCCAGCAGCTTGGCCCGGACAGGGGGGAACTCCTACGAGCAGTACGTC. It codes for CASSLARTGGNSYEQYV.

The chain has TRBV20-1 and TRBJ1-2, with 7 bases identical to TRBD1. V shed 3 bases and J 6 bases; nucleotides not matched to a gene: 4. Per germline, CDR1 DFQATT and CDR2 SNEGSKA (reference sequence). There are 12 residues in the CDR3. In DNA form, the CDR3 reads TGCAGTGCTAGTGGAGGGGGCGATGGCTACACCTTC. It is translated as CSASGGGDGYTF.

The chain carries TRBV19 and TRBJ1-2; perhaps TRBD1 as D (6 bases). V was pared by 5 bases and J by 4 bases, with 17 bases between. This CDR3 region has 15 residues. Germline-derived CDR1 and CDR2 are LNHDA and SQIVND (reference sequence). CDR3 DNA: TGTGCCAGTAGTCGACCGGGAGGGGGGAGCTATGGCTACACCTTC. It encodes CASSRPGGGSYGYTF.

This clone has a single count. The rearrangement links TRBV6-6 to TRBJ1-1; no reliable D call. There are 14 residues in the CDR3. CDR1 is MNHNY and CDR2 is SVGAGI in the germline V gene (reference sequence). The ends were cut back, 0 bases at V and 3 bases at J, with 8 bases in the middle. The CDR3 sequence is CASSYSPSDTEAFF. CDR3 in DNA: TGTGCCAGCAGTTACTCGCCCAGTGACACTGAAGCTTTCTTT.

In this sample, this clone turned up once. V and J are TRBV20-1 and TRBJ1-5; no clear D. Germline CDR1 reads DFQATT; CDR2 reads SNEGSKA (reference sequence). The CDR3 length is 13 residues. V was cut by 3 bases and J by 4 bases, with 10 bases left in between. The CDR3 is CSASMGLNQPQHF. The CDR3 bases are TGCAGTGCTAGTATGGGCCTAAATCAGCCCCAGCATTTT.

This chain links TRBV4-3 with TRBJ2-3; D ambiguous. Trimming pared 1 base from V and 8 bases from J, leaving 16 bases between. This CDR3 spans 15 amino acids. In germline, CDR1 is LGHNA, CDR2 YSLEER. The CDR3 here is CASSQVFTGLATQYF. DNA for the CDR3: TGCGCCAGCAGCCAAGTCTTCACTGGTCTTGCTACGCAGTATTTT.

This clone occurred once. This chain joins TRBV7-8 and TRBJ1-1; maybe TRBD1 (5 bases). Germline V gene sequence: CDR1 SGHVS, CDR2 FQNEAQ. V was shortened by 1 base and J by 7 bases, with 13 bases between the two germline ends. CDR3 size: 14 residues. The chain's CDR3 is CASSLGWRGLEAFF. As DNA, the CDR3 is TGTGCCAGCAGCTTAGGGTGGCGGGGACTTGAAGCTTTCTTT.

This clone came up a few times. The chain links TRBV11-3 to TRBJ2-2; 7 nucleotides line up with TRBD2. Germline trimming cut 4 bases from V and 1 base from J; bases unmatched to any gene: 6. The CDR3 is 16 residues long. Germline-derived CDR1 and CDR2 are SGHNT and YENEEA. The CDR3 DNA reads TGTGCCAGCAGCTCCCGCGGACTAGAGAACACCGGGGAGCTGTTTTTT. Its protein is CASSSRGLENTGELFF.

This rearrangement joins TRBV4-2 to TRBJ2-1; possibly TRBD2 for D (6 bases). Looked up from germline, CDR1 is LGHNA and CDR2 is YNFKEQ. The CDR3 totals 21 residues. The ends were cut back, 0 bases at V and 2 bases at J, with 26 bases in the middle. CDR3 residues: CASSQDHDGSLEGSTYNEQFF. CDR3 sequence (DNA): TGTGCCAGCAGCCAAGATCACGACGGGAGCTTAGAGGGATCGACCTACAATGAGCAGTTCTTC.

This clone showed up just once. CDR3 in DNA: TGTGCCAGCTCCCCCGACGGGAGCCCCTACAATGAGCAGTTCTTC. This codes for CASSPDGSPYNEQFF. This sequence joins TRBV18 and TRBJ2-1, with D tentatively TRBD2 (6 bases). V was cut by 6 bases and J by 2 bases, with 14 bases left in between. This CDR3 comprises 15 residues. Germline V CDR1 and CDR2: KGHSH, LQKENI.

This clone was detected a few times. V and J are TRBV9 and TRBJ2-3; TRBD2 matches at 14 bases. V dropped 4 bases and J dropped 3; count of bases not matched to a gene: 13. The CDR3 length is 19 residues. Germline values: CDR1 SGDLS, CDR2 YYNGEE. For the CDR3, the DNA is TGTGCCAGCAGCTCCGACCCGGGACTAGCGGGAGCGGGGACAGATACGCAGTATTTT. Its translation: CASSSDPGLAGAGTDTQYF.

The CDR3 spells CASTSGQLRTQYF. The CDR3 DNA sequence: TGTGCCAGCACCTCGGGACAGCTTCGGACCCAGTACTTC. The rearrangement links TRBV6-5 to TRBJ2-5, with 7 bases lining up with TRBD1. Germline V gene sequence: CDR1 MNHEY, CDR2 SVGAGI. The CDR3 sequence is 13 residues long. V lost 7 bases to trimming and J lost 7 bases; unmatched junction nucleotides: 9.

The chain carries TRBV3-1 (or the pseudogene TRBV3-2) and TRBJ2-3, with 8 bases matching TRBD2. Germline values: CDR1 LGHDT, CDR2 YNNKEL (reference sequence). With V trimmed by 5 bases and J by 5 bases, 3 bases remained unmatched. The CDR3 is made up of 13 amino acids. CDR3 in DNA: TGTGCCAGCAGCGCCGGGGGGGGAGATACGCAGTATTTT. Protein sequence: CASSAGGGDTQYF.

This clone was counted once. The chain links TRBV7-2 to TRBJ2-5, with D possibly TRBD2 on 6 matching bases. The germline V gene has CDR1 SGHTA and CDR2 FQGNSA. The V end lost 5 bases, the J end lost 5 bases, and 15 bases lay between the germline ends. The CDR3 spans 14 residues. CDR3 nucleotide sequence: TGTGCCAGCAGCGGAGGGAACCCCCAGGAGACCCAGTACTTC. Protein sequence: CASSGGNPQETQYF.

This clone was seen a few times. The chain couples TRBV2 to TRBJ1-2; 9 nucleotides align to TRBD1. Germline lookup yields CDR1 SNHLY and CDR2 FYNNEI. The CDR3 extends over 13 amino acids. Trimming at V came to 5 bases and at J to 7 bases, leaving 5 bases not matched to a gene. The CDR3 spells CASSWTGESGYTF. CDR3 DNA: TGTGCCAGCAGTTGGACAGGGGAGAGTGGCTACACCTTC.